These T cell receptor beta chains were read from a single sample in a study of blood T cell repertoires in COVID-19. Using immunoSEQ multiplex PCR, the repertoire was profiled, and TCRdb retains in-frame clones only, with some absent. The data contain about 220,000 clones, around nine tenths of them singletons. The specimen sequenced was PBMCs or T cells enriched from blood (not recorded which). All receptors derive from a woman aged 45-65 years with acute COVID-19. Each CDR3 is given with its conserved first and last residue. Each record gives: CDR3 length, J gene, D gene, V gene, clone size, CDR3 DNA, CDR3 protein. D genes are given only for firm matches. Some rows mark clone size as missing; the rest say once, few, many or name a class of expanded clone.

14 TRBJ2-7 TRBD2 TRBV28 . TGTGCCAGCACCCGCGGGGGGTCGACGTACGAGCAGTACTTC CASTRGGSTYEQYF
20 TRBJ2-1 TRBD2 TRBV27 . TGTGCCAGCAGTTTACGTTCGGGACTAGCAGACCCGAGCTCCTACAATGAGCAGTTCTTC CASSLRSGLADPSSYNEQFF
15 TRBJ2-3 TRBD2 TRBV7-3 . TGTGCCAGCAGCTCTATAGCGGGAGCAAGAAATACGCAGTATTTT CASSSIAGARNTQYF
12 TRBJ2-3 . TRBV28 . TGTGCCAGCAACGGGGTGGTAGATACGCAGTATTTT CASNGVVDTQYF
14 TRBJ2-7 TRBD2 TRBV2 . TGTGCCAGCAGTCTAGCGGTGAGCTCCTACGAGCAGTACTTC CASSLAVSSYEQYF
13 TRBJ2-1 TRBD1 TRBV7-6 . TGTGCCAGTACGGGACAGGGGGTTCCTGAGCAGTTCTTC CASTGQGVPEQFF
16 TRBJ2-4 . TRBV20-1 . TGCAGTGCTAGTCGCGATGAAACTCTAGCCAAAAACATTCAGTACTTC CSASRDETLAKNIQYF
17 TRBJ1-4 . TRBV5-3 . TGTGCCAGAAGCTTGTCTACCAGGGAACACACAGGTGAAAAACTGTTTTTT CARSLSTREHTGEKLFF
18 TRBJ2-3 TRBD2 TRBV7-9 . TGTGCCAGCAGCAAAACAATGGGACTAGCGGGAGGAACAGATACGCAGTATTTT CASSKTMGLAGGTDTQYF
17 TRBJ1-4 TRBD1 TRBV18 . TGTGCCAGCTCACCGTCGGCGACAGGGACGACTAATGAAAAACTGTTTTTT CASSPSATGTTNEKLFF
14 TRBJ2-7 . TRBV30 once TGTGCCTGGAGTGGGTGGCAGGGCAAGTACGAGCAGTACTTC CAWSGWQGKYEQYF
16 TRBJ1-5 . TRBV4-1 . TGCGCCAGCAGCCAAGAGTTTTCGGAGTTCAATCAGCCCCAGCATTTT CASSQEFSEFNQPQHF
17 TRBJ2-1 . TRBV7-7 . TGTGCTAGCAGCCCCACCCTCAGGGCCCCCCACAACAATGAGCAGTTCTTC CASSPTLRAPHNNEQFF
17 TRBJ2-6 . TRBV7-3 . TGTGCCAGCAGCTTGGGCAGGGGCAGCTCTGGGGCCAACGTCCTGACTTTC CASSLGRGSSGANVLTF
17 TRBJ2-3 . TRBV18 . TGTGCCAGCTCACTGTCTTGGGGCCGTGTCCTCACAGATACGCAGTATTTT CASSLSWGRVLTDTQYF
15 TRBJ2-1 TRBD2 TRBV28 . TGTGCCAGCACCCTATCAGGGACTAGCGGGAATGAGCAGTTCTTC CASTLSGTSGNEQFF
13 TRBJ2-3 . TRBV7-2 . TGTGCCCCGACCCGGTGGGAGGCAGATACGCAGTATTTT CAPTRWEADTQYF
13 TRBJ1-1 . TRBV5-5 . TGTGCCAGCAGCTTTCAAGCTGGCACTGAAGCTTTCTTT CASSFQAGTEAFF
17 TRBJ2-7 TRBD2 TRBV5-1 many TGCGCCAGCAGCTTTCTGACTAGCGGAACAATTACCTACGAGCAGTACTTC CASSFLTSGTITYEQYF
18 TRBJ2-1 TRBD2 TRBV7-2 . TGTGCCAGCAGCTTATGGCTAGCGGGAGAGTCTTCCTACAATGAGCAGTTCTTC CASSLWLAGESSYNEQFF
15 TRBJ2-1 TRBD2 TRBV7-3 . TGTGCCAGCAGCTTAGCGGGAGGGCCCTACAATGAGCAGTTCTTC CASSLAGGPYNEQFF
17 TRBJ1-1 . TRBV18 once TGTGCCAGCTCACCACTTTCGGGGGGCAAGAAGAACACTGAAGCTTTCTTT CASSPLSGGKKNTEAFF
12 TRBJ1-1 . TRBV5-1 . TGCGCCAGCAGCTTGCCAGGGACTGAAGCTTTCTTT CASSLPGTEAFF
12 TRBJ2-7 . TRBV5-6 . TGTGCCAGCAGCTTCTACGTTGCCGAGCAGTACTTC CASSFYVAEQYF
16 TRBJ2-2 . TRBV27 few TGTGCCAGCAGTTTCCGCCAGACAGGCAACACCGGGGAGCTGTTTTTT CASSFRQTGNTGELFF
15 TRBJ2-6 . TRBV10-3 . TGTGCCATCAGTGGGCAGGTCCCTGGGGCCAACGTCCTGACTTTC CAISGQVPGANVLTF
13 TRBJ2-7 TRBD2 TRBV30 . TGTGCCTGGAGGCTAGCGGGTCCCTACGAGCAGTACTTC CAWRLAGPYEQYF
17 TRBJ2-2 TRBD2 TRBV9 . TGTGCCAGCAGCGTAGAAACTAGCGGGAGAGCGGACGGGGAGCTGTTTTTT CASSVETSGRADGELFF
14 TRBJ1-5 . TRBV28 . TGTGCCAGCAGTTTGTCGAGGGTCGGTCAGCCCCAGCATTTT CASSLSRVGQPQHF
15 TRBJ2-7 TRBD1 TRBV13 . TGTGCCAGCAGCTTCTCACAGGGGTCGGCCTACGAGCAGTACTTC CASSFSQGSAYEQYF
16 TRBJ2-7 TRBD2 TRBV7-9 . TGTGCCAGCAGCTCCCCGGAGCGGGAGGGCCGGGGCGAGCAGTACTTC CASSSPEREGRGEQYF
16 TRBJ1-4 TRBD1 TRBV2 . TGTGCCAGCAGTGCATCTAGACAGGGGTGGGGTGAAAAACTGTTTTTT CASSASRQGWGEKLFF
12 TRBJ1-2 . TRBV6-2/TRBV6-3 . TGTGCCAGCAGTTACGGACAGTTTGGCTACACCTTC CASSYGQFGYTF